Listed below are T cell receptor beta chains from one sample, sequenced in a study of neoadjuvant anti-PD-1 for oral cavity cancer. Libraries were prepared by immunoSEQ multiplex PCR; TCRdb keeps only in-frame clonotypes and omits some of them. The data show approximately 74,000 clones, about 84% seen once. Sample: PBMCs, taken before nivolumab (anti-PD-1) treatment. The receptors originated from a person aged 35-79 years with oral cavity squamous cell carcinoma. Each CDR3 is given with its conserved first and last residue. The D gene is left open where the match is weak. The listing skips clone size in some rows; elsewhere it reads once, few, many or a size class.

cdr3_length	clone_size	v_call	j_call	d_call	cdr3_nt	cdr3_aa
12	-	TRBV5-1	TRBJ2-3	-	TGCGCCAGCAGCTTGCCCACAGATACGCAGTATTTT	CASSLPTDTQYF
16	-	TRBV7-6	TRBJ2-5	TRBD2	TGTGCCAGCAGCTTGGGACTAGCGGGAGGGCAAGAGACCCAGTACTTC	CASSLGLAGGQETQYF
14	-	TRBV27	TRBJ1-5	-	TGTGCCAGCAGTAGGACTGGGATCGGTCGGCCCCAGCATTTT	CASSRTGIGRPQHF
15	few	TRBV5-6	TRBJ1-5	TRBD1	TGTGCCAGCAGCTCCGCTCAGACAGGGTTTCAGCCCCAGCATTTT	CASSSAQTGFQPQHF
14	-	TRBV7-6	TRBJ1-5	-	TGTGCCAGCAGCCCTTCGGCCACAGCGGGGCCCCAGCATTTT	CASSPSATAGPQHF
15	-	TRBV19	TRBJ2-7	-	TGTGCCAGTACCCCGACCGGGACACTATCCTACGAGCAGTACTTC	CASTPTGTLSYEQYF
14	-	TRBV30	TRBJ2-7	TRBD1	TGTGCCTGGAGTGTACGGGCAGGGGACAGCGAGCAGTACTTC	CAWSVRAGDSEQYF
15	many	TRBV5-1	TRBJ1-1	-	TGCGCCAGCAGCTTGGAGCAGGTTGGGAACACTGAAGCTTTCTTT	CASSLEQVGNTEAFF
14	-	TRBV25-1	TRBJ2-1	TRBD2	TGTGCCAGCAGTGACGCGGGAGGGCCTGTTGAGCAGTTCTTC	CASSDAGGPVEQFF
15	-	TRBV6-1	TRBJ2-1	-	TGTGCCAGCAGTGGACGAAGCCGAGGGGGCAATGAGCAGTTCTTC	CASSGRSRGGNEQFF
12	few	TRBV29-1	TRBJ1-2	-	TGCAGCGTTGAGGGTCACGGGGGTGGCTACACCTTC	CSVEGHGGGYTF
17	-	TRBV7-6	TRBJ2-7	-	TGTGCCAGCAGCCAACTCCTACCCGGGGCCAGCTCCTACGAGCAGTACTTC	CASSQLLPGASSYEQYF
12	-	TRBV30	TRBJ2-5	-	TGTGCCTGGAGTTACAGGGAAGAGACCCAGTACTTC	CAWSYREETQYF
17	-	TRBV5-3	TRBJ2-5	TRBD2	TGTGCCAGAAGCTTGAGGACGGGACTAGCCCCGGGCGAGACCCAGTACTTC	CARSLRTGLAPGETQYF
10	-	TRBV29-1	TRBJ1-1	-	TGCAGCGGAAAGAACACTGAAGCTTTCTTT	CSGKNTEAFF
15	once	TRBV10-3	TRBJ1-2	-	TGTGCCATCAGTGATTCCGGGGGGCGGGAAGGAGGCTACACCTTC	CAISDSGGREGGYTF
16	-	TRBV27	TRBJ2-2	TRBD2	TGTGCCAGCAGTTTTACTAGCGGGAGGGTCGGCGGGGAGCTGTTTTTT	CASSFTSGRVGGELFF
15	-	TRBV14	TRBJ2-7	-	TGTGCCAGCAGCCAGGGGCGGACAGCAACCTACGAGCAGTACTTC	CASSQGRTATYEQYF
15	-	TRBV7-8	TRBJ1-5	-	TGTGCCAGCTCAAGGAGCCTAGGCGGTAACCAGCCCCAGCATTTT	CASSRSLGGNQPQHF
16	-	TRBV6-1	TRBJ2-4	-	TGTGCCAGCAGTGAAGCGGCTAACTCAGCCAAAAACATTCAGTACTTC	CASSEAANSAKNIQYF
14	-	TRBV4-2	TRBJ2-3	TRBD2	TGTGCCACCGCGGCGGGAGGGCCCGGAGATACGCAGTATTTT	CATAAGGPGDTQYF
11	once	TRBV29-1	TRBJ2-7	-	TGCAGCGTTAGGATTATGGGGGAGCAGTACTTC	CSVRIMGEQYF
16	-	TRBV7-8	TRBJ1-5	TRBD1	TGTGCCAGCAGCTTAGGCGCCAGGGGGCCGAGGCAGCCCCAGCATTTT	CASSLGARGPRQPQHF
13	-	TRBV27	TRBJ2-7	-	TGTGCCATCGGAAACAGGCCCTTTTACGAGCAGTACTTC	CAIGNRPFYEQYF
14	-	TRBV6-1	TRBJ2-2	-	TGTGCCAGCAAGAGACAGGAGGGAGCCGGGGAGCTGTTTTTT	CASKRQEGAGELFF
13	-	TRBV10-3	TRBJ2-2	-	TGTGCCATCAAGGATAAGGGGGCCGGGGAGCTGTTTTTT	CAIKDKGAGELFF
14	-	TRBV7-2	TRBJ2-7	-	TGTGCCAGCAGCTCTTACCCACCCACCGGCGAGCAGTACTTC	CASSSYPPTGEQYF
14	-	TRBV7-3	TRBJ2-2	TRBD1	TGTGCCAGCAGCAACGACAGGGGCTCCGGGGAGCTGTTTTTT	CASSNDRGSGELFF
13	-	TRBV2	TRBJ1-2	-	TGTGCCAGCAATAAGGACAGCAACTATGGCTACACCTTC	CASNKDSNYGYTF
15	-	TRBV28	TRBJ2-7	-	TGTGCCAGCCTCCCTCACCCGACAGTCGGCTACGAGCAGTACTTC	CASLPHPTVGYEQYF
13	-	TRBV10-1	TRBJ2-3	-	TGCGCCAGCAGGGCGGACCCGTTTGATACGCAGTATTTT	CASRADPFDTQYF
19	-	TRBV13	TRBJ2-3	TRBD1	TGTGCCAGCAGCCGGGACCCGGGACAGGGAGGGACTAGCACAGATACGCAGTATTTT	CASSRDPGQGGTSTDTQYF
14	once	TRBV5-1	TRBJ2-3	TRBD2	TGCGCCAGCAGCTTGGCCTGGGAGGGAGATACGCAGTATTTT	CASSLAWEGDTQYF
14	-	TRBV5-1	TRBJ1-1	-	TGCGCCAGCAGCTTGGGGACGGCGAACACTGAAGCTTTCTTT	CASSLGTANTEAFF
13	few	TRBV11-2	TRBJ1-1	-	TGTGCCAGCAGCTTGGCCAGGGGCACTGAAGCTTTCTTT	CASSLARGTEAFF
15	-	TRBV2	TRBJ1-3	-	TGTGCCAGCAGACACGATGCGGGGGTCGGAAACACCATATATTTT	CASRHDAGVGNTIYF
15	-	TRBV11-2	TRBJ1-1	TRBD1	TGTGCCAGCAGCCTCTTTCAGGGGGACTTCCCTGAAGCTTTCTTT	CASSLFQGDFPEAFF
14	-	TRBV6-5	TRBJ2-1	-	TGTGCCAGCAAGCGGCGGTCCGACTACAATGAGCAGTTCTTC	CASKRRSDYNEQFF
12	-	TRBV18	TRBJ1-1	-	TGTGCCAGCTCACCAACGGTAGTTGAAGCTTTCTTT	CASSPTVVEAFF
17	-	TRBV7-8	TRBJ2-7	TRBD2	TGTGCCAGCAGCTCCGCCTCCGGGACTAGCGGCTCCTACGAGCAGTACTTC	CASSSASGTSGSYEQYF
15	-	TRBV28	TRBJ2-7	TRBD2	TGTGCCAGCCGTCGAAGGGAGGGTAGCGGCTACGAGCAGTACTTC	CASRRREGSGYEQYF
14	once	TRBV6-1	TRBJ2-5	-	TGTGCCAGCAGTGAAGGGGTAGGGCTAGAGACCCAGTACTTC	CASSEGVGLETQYF
13	-	TRBV7-9	TRBJ2-1	TRBD1	TGTGCCAGTCAAATAGGGACAGGGAATGAGCAGTTCTTC	CASQIGTGNEQFF
12	-	TRBV30	TRBJ2-5	-	TGTGCCTGGAGACTAGTGAGAGAGACCCAGTACTTC	CAWRLVRETQYF
15	-	TRBV7-9	TRBJ1-1	TRBD1	TGTGCCAGCAGCTTGGAGACAGGGGCAGGTACTGAAGCTTTCTTT	CASSLETGAGTEAFF